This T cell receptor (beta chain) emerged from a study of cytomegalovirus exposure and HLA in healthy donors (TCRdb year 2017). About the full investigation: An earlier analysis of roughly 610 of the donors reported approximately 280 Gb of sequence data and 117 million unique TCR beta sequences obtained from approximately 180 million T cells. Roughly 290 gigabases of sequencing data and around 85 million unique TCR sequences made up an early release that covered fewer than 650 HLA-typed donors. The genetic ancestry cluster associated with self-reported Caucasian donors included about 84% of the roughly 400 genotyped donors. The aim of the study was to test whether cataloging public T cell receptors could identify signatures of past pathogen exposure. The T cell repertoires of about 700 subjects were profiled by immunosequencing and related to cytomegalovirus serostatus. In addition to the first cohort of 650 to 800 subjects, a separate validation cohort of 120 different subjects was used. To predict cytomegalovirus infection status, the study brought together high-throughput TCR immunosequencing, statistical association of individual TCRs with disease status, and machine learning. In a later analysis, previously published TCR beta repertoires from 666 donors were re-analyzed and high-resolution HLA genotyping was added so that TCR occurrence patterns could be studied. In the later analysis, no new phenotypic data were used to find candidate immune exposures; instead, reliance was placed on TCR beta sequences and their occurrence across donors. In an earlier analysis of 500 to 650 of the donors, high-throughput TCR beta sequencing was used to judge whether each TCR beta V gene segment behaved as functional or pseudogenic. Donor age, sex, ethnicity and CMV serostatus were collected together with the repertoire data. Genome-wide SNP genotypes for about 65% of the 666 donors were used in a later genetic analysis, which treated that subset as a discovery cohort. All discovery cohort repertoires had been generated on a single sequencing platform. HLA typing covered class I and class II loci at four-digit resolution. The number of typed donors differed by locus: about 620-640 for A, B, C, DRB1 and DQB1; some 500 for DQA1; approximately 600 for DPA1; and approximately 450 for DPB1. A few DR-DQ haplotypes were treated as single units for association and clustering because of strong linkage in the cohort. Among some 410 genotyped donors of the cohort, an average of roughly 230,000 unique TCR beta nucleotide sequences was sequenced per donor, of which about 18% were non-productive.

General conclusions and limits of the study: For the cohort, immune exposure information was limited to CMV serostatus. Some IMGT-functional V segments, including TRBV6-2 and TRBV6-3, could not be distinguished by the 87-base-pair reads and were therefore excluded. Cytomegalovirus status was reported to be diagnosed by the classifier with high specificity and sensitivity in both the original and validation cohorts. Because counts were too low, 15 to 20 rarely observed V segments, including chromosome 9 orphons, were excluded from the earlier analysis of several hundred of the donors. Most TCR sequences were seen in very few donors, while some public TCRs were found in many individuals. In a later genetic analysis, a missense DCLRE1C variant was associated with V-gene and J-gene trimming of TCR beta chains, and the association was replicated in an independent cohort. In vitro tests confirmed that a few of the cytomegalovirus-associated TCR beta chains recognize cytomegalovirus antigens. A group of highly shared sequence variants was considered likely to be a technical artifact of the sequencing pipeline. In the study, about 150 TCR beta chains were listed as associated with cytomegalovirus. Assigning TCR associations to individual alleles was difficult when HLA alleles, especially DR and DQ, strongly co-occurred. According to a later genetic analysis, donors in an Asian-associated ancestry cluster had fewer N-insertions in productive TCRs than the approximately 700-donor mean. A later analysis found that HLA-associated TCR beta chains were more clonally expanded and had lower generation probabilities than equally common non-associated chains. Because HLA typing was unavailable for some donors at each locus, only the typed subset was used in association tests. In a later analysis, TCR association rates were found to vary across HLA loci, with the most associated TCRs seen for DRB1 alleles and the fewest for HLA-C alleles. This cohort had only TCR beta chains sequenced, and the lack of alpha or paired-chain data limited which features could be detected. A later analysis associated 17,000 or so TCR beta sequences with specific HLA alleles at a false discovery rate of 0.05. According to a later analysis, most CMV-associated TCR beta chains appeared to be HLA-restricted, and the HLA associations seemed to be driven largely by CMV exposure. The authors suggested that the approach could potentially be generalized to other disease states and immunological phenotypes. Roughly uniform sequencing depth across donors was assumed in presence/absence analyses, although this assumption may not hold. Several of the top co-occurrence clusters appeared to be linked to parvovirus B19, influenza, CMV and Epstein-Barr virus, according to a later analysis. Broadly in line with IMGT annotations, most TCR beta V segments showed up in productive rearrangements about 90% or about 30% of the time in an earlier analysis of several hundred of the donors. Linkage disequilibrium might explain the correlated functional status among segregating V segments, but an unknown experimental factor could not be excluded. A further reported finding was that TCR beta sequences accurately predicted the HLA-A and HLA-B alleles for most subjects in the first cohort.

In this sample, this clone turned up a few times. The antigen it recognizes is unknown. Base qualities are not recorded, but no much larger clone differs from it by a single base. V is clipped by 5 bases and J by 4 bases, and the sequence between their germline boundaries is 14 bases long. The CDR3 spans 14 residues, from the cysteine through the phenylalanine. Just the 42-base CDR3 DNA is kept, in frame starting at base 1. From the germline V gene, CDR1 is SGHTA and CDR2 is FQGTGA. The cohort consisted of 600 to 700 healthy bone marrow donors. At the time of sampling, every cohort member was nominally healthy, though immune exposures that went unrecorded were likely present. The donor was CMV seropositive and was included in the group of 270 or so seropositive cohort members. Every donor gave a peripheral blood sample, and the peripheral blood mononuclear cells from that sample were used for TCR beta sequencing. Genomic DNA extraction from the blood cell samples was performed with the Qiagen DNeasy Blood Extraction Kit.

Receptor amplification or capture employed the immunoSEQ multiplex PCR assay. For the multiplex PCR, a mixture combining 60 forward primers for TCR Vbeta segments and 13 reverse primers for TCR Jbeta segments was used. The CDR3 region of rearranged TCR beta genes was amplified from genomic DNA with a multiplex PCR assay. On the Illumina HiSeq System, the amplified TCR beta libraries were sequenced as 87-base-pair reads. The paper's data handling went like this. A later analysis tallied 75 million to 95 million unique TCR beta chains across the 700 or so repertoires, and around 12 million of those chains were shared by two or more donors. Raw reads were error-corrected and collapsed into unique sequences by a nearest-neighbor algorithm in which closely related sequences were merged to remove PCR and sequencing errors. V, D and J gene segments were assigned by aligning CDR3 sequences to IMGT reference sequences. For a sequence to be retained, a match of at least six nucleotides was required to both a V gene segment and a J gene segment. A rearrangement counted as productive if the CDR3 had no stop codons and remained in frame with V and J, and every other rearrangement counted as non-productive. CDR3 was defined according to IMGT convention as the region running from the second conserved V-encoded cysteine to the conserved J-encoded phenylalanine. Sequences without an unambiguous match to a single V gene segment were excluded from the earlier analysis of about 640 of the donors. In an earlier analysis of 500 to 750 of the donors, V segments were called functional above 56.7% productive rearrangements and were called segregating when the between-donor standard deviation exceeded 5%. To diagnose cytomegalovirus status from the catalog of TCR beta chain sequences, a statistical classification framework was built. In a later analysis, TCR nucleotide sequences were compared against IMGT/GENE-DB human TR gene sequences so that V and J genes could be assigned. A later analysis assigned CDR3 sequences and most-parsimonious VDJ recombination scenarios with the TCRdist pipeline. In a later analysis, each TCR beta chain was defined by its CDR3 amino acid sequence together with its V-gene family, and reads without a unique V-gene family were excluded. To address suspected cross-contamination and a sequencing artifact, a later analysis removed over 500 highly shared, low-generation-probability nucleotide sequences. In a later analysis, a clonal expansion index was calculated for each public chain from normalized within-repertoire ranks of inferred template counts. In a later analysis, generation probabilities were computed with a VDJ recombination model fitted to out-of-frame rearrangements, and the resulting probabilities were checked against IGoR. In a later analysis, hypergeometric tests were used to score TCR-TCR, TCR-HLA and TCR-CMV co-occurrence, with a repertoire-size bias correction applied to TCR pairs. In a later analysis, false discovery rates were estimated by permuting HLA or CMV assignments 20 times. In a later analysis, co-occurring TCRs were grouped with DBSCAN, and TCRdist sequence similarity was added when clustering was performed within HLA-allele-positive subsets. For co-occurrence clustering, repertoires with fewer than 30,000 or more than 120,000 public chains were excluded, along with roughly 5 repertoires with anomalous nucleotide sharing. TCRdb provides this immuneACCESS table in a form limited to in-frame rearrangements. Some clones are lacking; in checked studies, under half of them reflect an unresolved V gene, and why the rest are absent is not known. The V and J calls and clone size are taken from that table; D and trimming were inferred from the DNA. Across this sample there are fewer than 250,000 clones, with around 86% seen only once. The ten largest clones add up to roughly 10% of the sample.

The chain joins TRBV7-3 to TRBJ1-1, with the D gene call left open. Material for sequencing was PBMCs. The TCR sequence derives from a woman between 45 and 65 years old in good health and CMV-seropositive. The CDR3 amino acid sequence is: CASSQTSTGTEAFF. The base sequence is TGTGCCAGCAGCCAGACCTCAACGGGCACTGAAGCTTTCTTT.